This TCR beta chain is drawn from a study of blood T cell repertoires in COVID-19. The table came from immunoSEQ multiplex PCR; TCRdb's copy has only in-frame clones and leaves some out. The sample lists about 260,000 clones, about 90% occurring once. The CDR3 spans 13 residues. Germline CDR1 SGDLS, CDR2 YYNGEE. Trimming removed 4 bases at V and 7 bases at J, with 14 bases between. This receptor was taken from a woman aged 45-60 years who had recovered from COVID-19. V and J are TRBV9 and TRBJ1-1; D possibly corresponds to TRBD1 (5 bases). The sample was peripheral blood. For the CDR3, the DNA is TGTGCCAGCAGCACACCAGACAGCAATGAAGCTTTCTTT. The encoded protein is CASSTPDSNEAFF.